Reported below is one T cell receptor beta chain. Antigen unknown. Clones were read by immunoSEQ multiplex PCR, and TCRdb kept only the in-frame ones, dropping some. The table shows more than 85,000 clones, with approximately 90% occurring only once. The data belong to a study of T cell responses to AZD1222 COVID-19 vaccine. Trimming removed 3 bases from V and 2 bases from J, with 15 bases in between. The germline V gene has CDR1 SGHRS and CDR2 YFSETQ. The CDR3 is made up of 16 amino acids. Study results and limitations: Close to half of spike-specific TCRs reportedly recognize unmutated variant regions. After two AZD1222 doses, spike-specific TCR breadth and depth rose versus day 0.

The rearrangement joins TRBV5-1 to TRBJ2-1; D may be TRBD2 (6 bases). This TCR was recovered from an adult in good health. Specimen: peripheral blood, collected on day 0 of AZD1222 vaccination. CDR3 region: CASSSRGGGPYNEQFF. As DNA, the CDR3 is TGCGCCAGCAGCTCCCGGGGAGGAGGACCCTACAATGAGCAGTTCTTC.